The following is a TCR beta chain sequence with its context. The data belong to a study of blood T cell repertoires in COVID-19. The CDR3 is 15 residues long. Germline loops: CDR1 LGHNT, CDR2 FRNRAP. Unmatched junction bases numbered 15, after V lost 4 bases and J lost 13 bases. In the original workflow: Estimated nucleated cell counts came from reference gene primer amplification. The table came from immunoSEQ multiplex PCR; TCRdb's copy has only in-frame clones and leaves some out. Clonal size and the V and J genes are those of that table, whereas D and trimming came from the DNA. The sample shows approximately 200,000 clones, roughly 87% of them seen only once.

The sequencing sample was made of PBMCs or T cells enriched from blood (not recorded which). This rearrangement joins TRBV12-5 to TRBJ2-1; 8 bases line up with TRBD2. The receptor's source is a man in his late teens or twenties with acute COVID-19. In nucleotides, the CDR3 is TGTGCTAGTGGTTCCGGACGGGAGGGAGGGCTTCTCCAGTTCTTC. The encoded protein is CASGSGREGGLLQFF. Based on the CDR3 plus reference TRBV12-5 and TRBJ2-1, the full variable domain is DARVTQTPRHKVTEMGQEVTMRCQPILGHNTVFWYRQTMMQGLELLAYFRNRAPLDDSGMPKDRFSAEMPDATLATLKIQPSEPRDSAVYFCASGSGREGGLLQFFGPGTRLTVL.